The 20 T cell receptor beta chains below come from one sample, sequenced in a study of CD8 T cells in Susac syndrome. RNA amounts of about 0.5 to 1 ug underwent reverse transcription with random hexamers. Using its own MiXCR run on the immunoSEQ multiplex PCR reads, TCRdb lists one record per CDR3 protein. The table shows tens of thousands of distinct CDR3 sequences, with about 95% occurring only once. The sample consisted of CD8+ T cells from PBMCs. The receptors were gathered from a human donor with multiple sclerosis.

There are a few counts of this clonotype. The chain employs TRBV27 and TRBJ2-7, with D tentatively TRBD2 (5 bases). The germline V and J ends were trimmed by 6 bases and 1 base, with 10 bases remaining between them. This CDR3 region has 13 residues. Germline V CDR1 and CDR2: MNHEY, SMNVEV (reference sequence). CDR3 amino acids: CASSLGLSYEQYF. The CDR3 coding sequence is TGTGCCAGCAGCCTTGGACTGTCCTACGAGCAGTACTTC.

CDR3 bases: TGTGCCAGCAGCCAACCGCGGGACAGGAACACAGATACGCAGTATTTT. It translates to CASSQPRDRNTDTQYF. The rearrangement joins TRBV4-2 to TRBJ2-3, with TRBD1 matching over 8 bases. The CDR3 contains 16 residues. J gave up 2 bases and V 2 bases, and 6 bases lay outside the gene matches. From germline, CDR1 is LGHNA and CDR2 YNFKEQ.

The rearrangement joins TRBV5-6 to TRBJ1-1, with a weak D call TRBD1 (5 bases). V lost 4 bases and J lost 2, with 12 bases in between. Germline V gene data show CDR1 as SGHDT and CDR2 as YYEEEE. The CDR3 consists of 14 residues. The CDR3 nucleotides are TGTGCCAGCAGCCCGGCCGGGGCAAACACTGAAGCTTTCTTT. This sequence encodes CASSPAGANTEAFF.

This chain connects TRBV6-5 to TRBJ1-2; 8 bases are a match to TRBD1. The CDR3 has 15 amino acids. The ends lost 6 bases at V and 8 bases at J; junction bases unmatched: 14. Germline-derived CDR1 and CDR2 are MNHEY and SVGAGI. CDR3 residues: CASSSPYRGDSGYTF. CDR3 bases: TGTGCCAGCAGCTCACCTTACAGGGGGGATAGCGGCTACACCTTC.

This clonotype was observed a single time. The CDR3 nucleotides are TGTGCCACCAGCAGAGACCCCTGGTCCATCACTGAAGCTTTCTTT. Translating gives CATSRDPWSITEAFF. The V gene is TRBV15, the J gene TRBJ1-1, with D unclear. CDR3 size: 15 residues. Trimming removed 0 bases at V and 4 bases at J, with 12 bases between. Germline V CDR1 and CDR2: LNHNV, YYDKDF (reference sequence).

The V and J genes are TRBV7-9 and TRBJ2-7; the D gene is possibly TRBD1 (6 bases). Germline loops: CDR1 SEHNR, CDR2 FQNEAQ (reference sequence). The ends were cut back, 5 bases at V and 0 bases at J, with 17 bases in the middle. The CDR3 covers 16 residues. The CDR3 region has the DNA TGTGCCAGCAGCCCCCGCGGACAGCCGAGCTCCTACGAGCAGTACTTC. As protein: CASSPRGQPSSYEQYF.

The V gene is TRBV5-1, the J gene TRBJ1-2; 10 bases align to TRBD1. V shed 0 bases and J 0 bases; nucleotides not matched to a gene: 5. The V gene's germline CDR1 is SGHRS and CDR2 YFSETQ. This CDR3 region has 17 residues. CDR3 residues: CASSLEGQGITNYGYTF. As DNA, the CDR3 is TGCGCCAGCAGCTTGGAGGGACAGGGGATAACTAACTATGGCTACACCTTC.

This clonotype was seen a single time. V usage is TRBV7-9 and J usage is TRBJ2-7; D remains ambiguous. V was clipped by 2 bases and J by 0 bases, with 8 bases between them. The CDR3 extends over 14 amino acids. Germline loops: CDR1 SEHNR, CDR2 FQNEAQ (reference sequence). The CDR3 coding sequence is TGTGCCAGCAGCTTATCTGACTCCTCCTACGAGCAGTACTTC. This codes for CASSLSDSSYEQYF.

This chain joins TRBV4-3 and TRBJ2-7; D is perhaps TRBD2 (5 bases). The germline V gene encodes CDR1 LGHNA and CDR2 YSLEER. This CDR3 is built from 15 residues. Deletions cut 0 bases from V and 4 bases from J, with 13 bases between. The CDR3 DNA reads TGCGCCAGCAGCCAAGATAACGAGGGCCAGTACGAGCAGTACTTC. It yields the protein CASSQDNEGQYEQYF.

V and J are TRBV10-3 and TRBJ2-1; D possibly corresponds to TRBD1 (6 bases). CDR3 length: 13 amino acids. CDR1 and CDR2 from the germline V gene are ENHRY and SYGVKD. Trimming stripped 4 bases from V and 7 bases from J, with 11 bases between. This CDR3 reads CAISGRTDNEQFF. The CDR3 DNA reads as TGTGCCATCAGTGGTAGGACAGATAATGAGCAGTTCTTC.

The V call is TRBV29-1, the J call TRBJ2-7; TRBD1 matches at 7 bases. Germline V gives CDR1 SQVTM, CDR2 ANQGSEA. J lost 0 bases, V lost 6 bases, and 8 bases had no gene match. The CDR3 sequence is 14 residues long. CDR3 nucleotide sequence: TGCAGCGTCGCAGGGACAGTGGGCTCCTACGAGCAGTACTTC. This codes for CSVAGTVGSYEQYF.

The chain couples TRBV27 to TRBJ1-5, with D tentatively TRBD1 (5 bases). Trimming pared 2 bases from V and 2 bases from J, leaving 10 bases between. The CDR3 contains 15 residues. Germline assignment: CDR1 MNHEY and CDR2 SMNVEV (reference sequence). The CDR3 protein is CASSLGVGGNQPQHF. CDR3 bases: TGTGCCAGCAGTTTAGGGGTAGGGGGCAATCAGCCCCAGCATTTT.

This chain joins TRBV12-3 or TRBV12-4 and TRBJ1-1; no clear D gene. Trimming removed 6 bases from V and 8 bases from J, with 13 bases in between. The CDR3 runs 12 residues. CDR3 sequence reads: CASSTRTGEAFF. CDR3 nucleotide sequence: TGTGCCAGCAGCACTCGGACGGGCGAAGCTTTCTTT.

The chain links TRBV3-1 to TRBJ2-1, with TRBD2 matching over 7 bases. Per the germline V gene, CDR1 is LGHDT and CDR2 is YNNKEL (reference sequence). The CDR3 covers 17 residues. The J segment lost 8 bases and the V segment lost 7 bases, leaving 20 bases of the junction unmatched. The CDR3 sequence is CASKAESGTGFRDEQFF. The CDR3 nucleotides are TGTGCCAGCAAGGCGGAAAGCGGGACCGGGTTTAGGGATGAGCAGTTCTTC.

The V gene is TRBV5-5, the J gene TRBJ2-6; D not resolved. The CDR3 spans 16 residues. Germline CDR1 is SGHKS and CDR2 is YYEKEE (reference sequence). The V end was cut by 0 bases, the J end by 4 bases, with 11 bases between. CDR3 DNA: TGTGCCAGCAGCTTGGCCGGACCGGCCGGGGCCAACGTCCTGACTTTC. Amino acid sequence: CASSLAGPAGANVLTF.

CDR3 nucleotides: TGTGCCAGCAGCCATCCCCGTAGTTTGGGCTCCTACGAGCAGTACTTC. Its translation is CASSHPRSLGSYEQYF. The chain is built from TRBV7-9 and TRBJ2-7; D call uncertain. This CDR3 is 16 amino acids long. Germline assignment: CDR1 SEHNR and CDR2 FQNEAQ (reference sequence). Trimming left V 5 bases short and J 0 bases short, with 17 bases between.

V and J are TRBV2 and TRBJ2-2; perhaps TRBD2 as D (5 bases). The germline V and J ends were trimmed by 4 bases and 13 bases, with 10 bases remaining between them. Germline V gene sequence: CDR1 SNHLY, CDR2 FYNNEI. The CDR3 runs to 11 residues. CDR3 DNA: TGTGCCAGCAGTGGGTTCGAGGGGCTGTTTTTT. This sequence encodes CASSGFEGLFF.

The CDR3 sequence is CASSWRGEQFF. The CDR3 coding sequence is TGCGCCAGCAGCTGGAGGGGTGAGCAGTTCTTC. The chain employs TRBV5-1 and TRBJ2-1; tentative D call: TRBD2 (6 bases). This CDR3 contains 11 residues. Trimming took 3 bases from V and 9 from J, leaving 7 bases between them. Germline CDR1 and CDR2: SGHRS and YFSETQ.

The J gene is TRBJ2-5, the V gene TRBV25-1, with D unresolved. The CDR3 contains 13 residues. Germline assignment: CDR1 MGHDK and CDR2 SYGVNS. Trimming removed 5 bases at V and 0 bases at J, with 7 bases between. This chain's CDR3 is CASSPYNQETQYF. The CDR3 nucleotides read TGTGCCAGCAGTCCCTACAACCAAGAGACCCAGTACTTC.

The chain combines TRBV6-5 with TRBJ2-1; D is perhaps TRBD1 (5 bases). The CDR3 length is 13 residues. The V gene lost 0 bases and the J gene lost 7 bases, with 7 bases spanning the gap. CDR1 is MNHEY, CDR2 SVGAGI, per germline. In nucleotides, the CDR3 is TGTGCCAGCAGTTACTCGTCAGGGAATGAGCAGTTCTTC. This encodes CASSYSSGNEQFF.